The TCR beta chain under discussion was sequenced for a study of T-cell reconstitution after alpha-beta-depleted transplantation in children. As it was prepared, the TCRbeta library received unique molecular identifiers. Using its own MiXCR run on the PCR reads, TCRdb lists one record per CDR3 protein. Altogether about 980,000 distinct CDR3 sequences are present, roughly 29% being singletons, with the ten largest covering under 30%. Study findings and constraints: Two months or so post-transplant, alpha-beta T cells reportedly derived from several hundred expanded graft clones. Surviving recipient T cells and thymic progenitors underlay high day-60 TCRbeta diversity in some patients. A year post-transplant, T-cell counts and diversity derived mostly from newly produced T cells.

Details on this clonotype: The target antigen is unknown.

V lost 2 bases and J lost 4, with 15 bases in between. The germline CDR1 and CDR2 sequences are SGHTA and FQGNSA. CDR3 length: 16 residues. The chain links TRBV7-2 to TRBJ2-1, with TRBD1 as a possible D gene (6 bases). The origin of this receptor is a boy less than two years old who had a stem cell transplant for SCID, so the T cells may come from the graft donor. The starting material was PBMCs, mostly from graft donor cells, obtained 360 days after TCRalphabeta/CD19-depleted stem cell transplant. In nucleotides, the CDR3 is TGTGCCAGCAGCTTATCCGCCGGGACACCATACAATGAGCAGTTCTTC. Translated, it gives CASSLSAGTPYNEQFF.